The entry below describes one TCR beta chain. The antigen it recognizes is unknown. Base qualities are not provided; no much larger clone lies one nucleotide away. In the germline V gene (reference sequence), CDR1 corresponds to MNHEY and CDR2 to SMNVEV. Between the V and J ends, shortened by 6 bases and 0 bases respectively, the junction contains 10 bases. The CDR3 contains 14 residues, cysteine and phenylalanine counted. Only the CDR3 part of the read is kept: 42 bases, read in frame from the first base. The donors were 40 or so Caucasian individuals from Russia, aged 6 to 90 years, who were systemically healthy. Each donor gave ten milliliters of peripheral blood, drawn into EDTA-treated Vacutainer tubes. PBMCs were isolated by Ficoll-Paque density-gradient centrifugation, with at least 6 million obtained per sample. Trizol reagent was used to extract total RNA from the PBMCs, yielding at least 6 micrograms per sample. For every donor, an aliquot of PBMCs went through flow cytometry to measure the percentages of naive CD45RAhigh/CD27high T cells.

Library preparation used 5' RACE. The reads were generated on an Illumina HiSeq 2500. A second PCR of roughly 6 to 12 cycles was run with a J-beta primer mix and a sample-barcoded 5' primer. Each TCR beta cDNA molecule received a unique molecular identifier from a template-switch 5' adaptor carrying 12 random nucleotides. Each sample yielded at least 2.5 million CDR3-containing paired-end reads. All of the RNA was converted into first-strand cDNA using the Mint cDNA synthesis kit, with a TRBC-specific oligonucleotide serving as the primer. Following uracil-DNA glycosylase treatment, all cDNA underwent a first 18-cycle PCR with the universal primers M1SS and BC2_uni_R. The authors processed their data as follows. Each sample was normalized by randomly selecting 1 million high-quality reads, each carrying a distinct molecular identifier. Reads sharing molecular identifiers were discarded rather than binned into consensus sequences. CDR3 identification, clonotype clustering and error correction used MiTCR with a Q25 quality threshold and the strictest error-elimination algorithm. A nonparametric unseen species model with Euler transformation was used to estimate a lower bound on total TCR beta diversity. In TCRdb, the public reads were trimmed at Q25 with fastp and aligned with MiXCR, with productive beta chains retained. Rows are combined by CDR3 protein, so each entry shows the most common genes and DNA. V and J calls and clone size were set by TCRdb, not the authors. In this sample the table shows about 1 million distinct CDR3 sequences, 40% to 55% of which occur a single time. The top ten constitute 18% of the sample.

The record originates from a study of blood T cells in healthy people across ages (dated by TCRdb to 2014 to 2015). Broadly, across the study: Template switching captured roughly one uniquely barcoded TCR beta cDNA molecule per two T cells in model experiments. The donors were split into four age groups: young (average about 16 years), middle-aged (roughly 39), aged (more than 55) and long-lived (roughly 77). To track age-related changes in TCR beta repertoire diversity, the study relied on deep sequencing normalized with unique cDNA molecular identifiers. To avoid experimental bias, donors of different ages were distributed randomly across sequencing lanes. For two donors (one aged 18 to 30 and one aged 80 or older), the study analyzed two additional independent replicas of 1 million unique cDNA reads from the same blood draw.

What the work shows at the level of the full study, not this receptor alone: Since profiling was done on bulk unsorted PBMCs, naive and antigen-experienced compartments could not be conclusively compared. Donor CMV infection status was unknown, potentially confounding age-related changes in expanded clonotypes. As age increased, observed TCR beta diversity per million T cells dropped in a roughly linear way, and a significant reduction was already evident by age about 36. Observed TCR beta diversity correlated strongly with the percentage of naive T cells measured by flow cytometry. Compared with the aged group, more naive CD4+ T cells, fewer expanded clones and increased TCR diversity were shown by the long-lived group, suggesting age selection. Estimates of total diversity based on one million sequenced T cells were regarded as lower bounds and as underestimates.

This TCR was recovered from a woman aged 55-69 years in good health. The sequencing sample was made of blood. The rearranged chain carries TRBV27 and TRBJ2-3; no D gene can be assigned with confidence. The CDR3 region has the sequence CASRGYSSTDTQYF. Read as DNA, the sequence is TGTGCCAGCAGAGGGTATTCTAGCACAGATACGCAGTATTTT.